The 10 T cell receptor beta chains in this list originate from one sample, sequenced in a study of OX40 agonist ivuxolimab in advanced cancers. The assay was immunoSEQ multiplex PCR, and TCRdb's table has in-frame clones only and misses some. The sample shows roughly 100,000 clones, about 80% of them seen only once. The material was CD4+ or CD8+ T cells sorted from blood, obtained in a trial of the OX40 agonist ivuxolimab. These TCRs come from an adult with an advanced solid tumor such as melanoma, head and neck, liver or kidney cancer.

The V gene is TRBV18, the J gene TRBJ2-1; D unresolved. The germline CDR1 and CDR2 sequences are KGHSH and LQKENI. The CDR3 loop spans 12 amino acids. V was cut by 6 bases and J by 1 base, with 4 bases left in between. The CDR3 region has the DNA TGTGCCAGCTCCTTATCCTACAATGAGCAGTTCTTC. Encoded protein: CASSLSYNEQFF.

V is TRBV28 and J is TRBJ1-6; 8 bases align to TRBD1. Per the germline V gene, CDR1 is MDHEN and CDR2 is SYDVKM. Trimming at V came to 7 bases and at J to 9 bases, leaving 8 bases not matched to a gene. The CDR3 totals 14 residues. The CDR3 sequence: CASTRTGLSSPLHF. DNA of the CDR3: TGTGCCAGCACCCGGACAGGGCTGAGTTCACCCCTCCACTTT.

This rearrangement joins TRBV28 to TRBJ2-7; TRBD2 aligns across 9 bases. The CDR3 consists of 14 residues. CDR1 is MDHEN and CDR2 is SYDVKM in the germline V gene. The junction had 8 bases not matched to a gene; V was cut back by 6 bases and J by 5 bases. The CDR3 bases are TGTGCCAGCAGCCGCGGGGGGGCCGGCCACGAGCAGTACTTC. It yields the protein CASSRGGAGHEQYF.

This CDR3 reads CAWTFPGLAGGPRGANVLTF. The CDR3 nucleotides read TGTGCCTGGACCTTCCCGGGACTAGCGGGAGGGCCGAGGGGGGCCAACGTCCTGACTTTC. The rearrangement joins TRBV30 to TRBJ2-6, with 16 positions matching TRBD2. The CDR3 runs 20 residues. Germline V gene data show CDR1 as GTSNPN and CDR2 as SVGIG (reference sequence). With V trimmed by 4 bases and J by 4 bases, 13 bases remained unmatched.

CDR3: CASSIQTDTQYF. CDR3 in DNA: TGTGCCAGTAGTATTCAAACAGATACGCAGTATTTT. V gene TRBV19 combines with J gene TRBJ2-3; D gene unclear. Germline CDR1 LNHDA, CDR2 SQIVND (reference sequence). Trimming pared 3 bases from V and 3 bases from J, leaving 4 bases between. There are 12 residues in the CDR3.

The genes are TRBV19 and TRBJ2-2; D is undetermined. The CDR3 is 15 amino acids. The germline V gene encodes CDR1 LNHDA and CDR2 SQIVND (reference sequence). V lost 5 bases and J 5 bases, leaving 15 bases between the germline ends. The CDR3 DNA is TGTGCCAGTAGTTCGAAGACCCAGGCAACCGGGGAGCTGTTTTTT. Translation: CASSSKTQATGELFF.

This rearrangement joins TRBV28 to TRBJ1-2, with unresolved D. V lost 6 bases to trimming and J lost 7 bases, with 18 bases between them. CDR1 MDHEN and CDR2 SYDVKM come from the germline V gene. CDR3 length equals 14 residues. CDR3 loop: CASRISLKGGGYTF. The CDR3 nucleotides are TGTGCCAGCAGAATCAGCCTAAAGGGCGGTGGCTACACCTTC.

This clone was detected once. The chain links TRBV28 to TRBJ2-7; TRBD1 aligns across 8 bases. The CDR3 has 15 residues. Germline V CDR1 and CDR2: MDHEN, SYDVKM. Germline trimming cut 3 bases from V and 5 bases from J; bases unmatched to any gene: 9. CDR3 in amino acids: CASSFGGTGGNEQYF. CDR3 in DNA: TGTGCCAGCAGTTTTGGAGGGACAGGCGGGAACGAGCAGTACTTC.

The chain couples TRBV4-3 to TRBJ2-7, with 12 bases matching TRBD2. Germline assignment: CDR1 LGHNA and CDR2 YSLEER. The junction had 7 bases not matched to a gene; V was cut back by 0 bases and J by 4 bases. The CDR3 has 17 residues. Written as DNA, the CDR3 is TGCGCCAGCAGCCAAGATGGGACTAGCGGGCTGACTTACGAGCAGTACTTC. Residues: CASSQDGTSGLTYEQYF.

The CDR3 reads CASSPSEFPAPAAFF. The CDR3 coding sequence is TGTGCCAGCTCACCAAGTGAGTTTCCAGCCCCGGCGGCTTTCTTT. The gene calls are TRBV18 and TRBJ1-1; D remains unclear. CDR1 is KGHSH and CDR2 is LQKENI in the germline V gene. Trimming cost V 2 bases and J 11 bases, with 21 bases left between them. CDR3 length: 15 amino acids. Based on the CDR3 plus reference TRBV18 and TRBJ1-1, the full variable domain is NAGVMQNPRHLVRRRGQEARLRCSPMKGHSHVYWYRQLPEEGLKFMVYLQKENIIDESGMPKERFSAEFPKEGPSILRIQQVVRGDSAAYFCASSPSEFPAPAAFFGQGTRLTVV.